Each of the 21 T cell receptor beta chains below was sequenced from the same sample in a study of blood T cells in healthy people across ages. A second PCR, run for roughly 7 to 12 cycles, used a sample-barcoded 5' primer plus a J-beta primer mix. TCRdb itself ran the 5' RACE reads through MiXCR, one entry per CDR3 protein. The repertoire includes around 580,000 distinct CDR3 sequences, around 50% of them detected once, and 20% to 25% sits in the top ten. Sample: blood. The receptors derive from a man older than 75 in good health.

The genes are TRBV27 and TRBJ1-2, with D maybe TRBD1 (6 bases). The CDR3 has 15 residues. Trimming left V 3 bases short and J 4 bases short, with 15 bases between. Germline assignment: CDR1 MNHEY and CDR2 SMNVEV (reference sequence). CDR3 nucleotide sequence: TGTGCCAGCAGTTTCTCCCAAGGGGGAGCCTATGGCTACACCTTC. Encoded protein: CASSFSQGGAYGYTF.

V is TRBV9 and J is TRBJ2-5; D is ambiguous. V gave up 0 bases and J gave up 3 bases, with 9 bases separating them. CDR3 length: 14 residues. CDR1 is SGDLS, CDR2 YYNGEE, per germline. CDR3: CASSVVGGKETQYF. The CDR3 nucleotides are TGTGCCAGCAGCGTAGTCGGTGGGAAAGAGACCCAGTACTTC.

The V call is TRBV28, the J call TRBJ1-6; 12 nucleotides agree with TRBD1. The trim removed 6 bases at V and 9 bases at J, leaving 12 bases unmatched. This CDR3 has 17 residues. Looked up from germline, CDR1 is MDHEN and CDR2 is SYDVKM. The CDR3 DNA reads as TGTGCCAGCAGCCCCATCCCGGGACAGGGGGCGCCTTCACCCCTCCACTTT. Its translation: CASSPIPGQGAPSPLHF. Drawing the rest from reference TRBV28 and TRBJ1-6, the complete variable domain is DVKVTQSSRYLVKRTGEKVFLECVQDMDHENMFWYRQDPGLGLRLIYFSYDVKMKEKGDIPEGYSVSREKKERFSLILESASTNQTSMYLCASSPIPGQGAPSPLHFGNGTRLTVT.

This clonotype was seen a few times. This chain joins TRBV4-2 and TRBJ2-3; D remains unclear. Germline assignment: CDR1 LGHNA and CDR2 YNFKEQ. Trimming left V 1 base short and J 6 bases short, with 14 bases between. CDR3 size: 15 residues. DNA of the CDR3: TGTGCCAGCAGCCAAGTTGAAACCGCCTTGGATACGCAGTATTTT. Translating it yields CASSQVETALDTQYF.

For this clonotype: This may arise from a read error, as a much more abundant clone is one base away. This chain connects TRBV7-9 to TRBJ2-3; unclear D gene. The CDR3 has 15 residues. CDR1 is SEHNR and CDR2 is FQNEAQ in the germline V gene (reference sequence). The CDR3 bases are TGTGCCAGCAGCGACCATTGGGTGAGCACAGATACGCGGTATTTT. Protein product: CASSDHWVSTDTRYF. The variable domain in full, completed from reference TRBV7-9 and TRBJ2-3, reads DTGVSQNPRHKITKRGQNVTFRCDPISEHNRLYWYRQTLGQGPEFLTYFQNEAQLEKSRLLSDRFSAERPKGSFSTLEIQRTEQGDSAMYLCASSDHWVSTDTRYFGPGTRLTVL.

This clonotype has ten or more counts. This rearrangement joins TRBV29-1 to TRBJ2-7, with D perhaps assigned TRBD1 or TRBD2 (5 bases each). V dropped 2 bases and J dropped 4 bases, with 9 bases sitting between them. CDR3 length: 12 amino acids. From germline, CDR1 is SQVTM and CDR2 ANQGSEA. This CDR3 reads CSVEQGGYEQYF. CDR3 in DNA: TGCAGCGTTGAACAGGGCGGGTACGAGCAGTACTTC.

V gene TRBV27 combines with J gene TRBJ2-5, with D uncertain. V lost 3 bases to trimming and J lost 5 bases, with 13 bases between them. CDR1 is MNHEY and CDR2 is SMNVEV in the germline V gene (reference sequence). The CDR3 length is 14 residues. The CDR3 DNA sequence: TGTGCCAGCAGTTTGTCCGGCTTCGGGGAGACCCAGTACTTC. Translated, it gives CASSLSGFGETQYF.

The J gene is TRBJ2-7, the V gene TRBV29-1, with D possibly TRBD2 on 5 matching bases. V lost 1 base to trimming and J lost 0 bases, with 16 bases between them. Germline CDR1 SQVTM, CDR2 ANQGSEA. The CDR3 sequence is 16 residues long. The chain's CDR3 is CSVEVSSRANSYEQYF. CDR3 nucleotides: TGCAGCGTTGAAGTCTCGTCGAGGGCTAACTCCTACGAGCAGTACTTC.

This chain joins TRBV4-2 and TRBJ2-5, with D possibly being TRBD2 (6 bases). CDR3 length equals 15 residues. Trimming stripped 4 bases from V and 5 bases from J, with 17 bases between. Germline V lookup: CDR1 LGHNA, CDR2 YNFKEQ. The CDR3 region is CASSRSPGEGETQYF. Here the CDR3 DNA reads TGTGCCAGCAGCCGATCGCCGGGAGAAGGGGAGACCCAGTACTTC.

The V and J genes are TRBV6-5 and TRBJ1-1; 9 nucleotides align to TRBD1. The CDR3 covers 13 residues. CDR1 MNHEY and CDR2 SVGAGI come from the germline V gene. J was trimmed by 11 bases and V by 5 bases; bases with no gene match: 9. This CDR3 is CASSAGQGPRAFF. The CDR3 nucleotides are TGTGCCAGCAGTGCAGGACAGGGGCCGAGGGCTTTCTTT.

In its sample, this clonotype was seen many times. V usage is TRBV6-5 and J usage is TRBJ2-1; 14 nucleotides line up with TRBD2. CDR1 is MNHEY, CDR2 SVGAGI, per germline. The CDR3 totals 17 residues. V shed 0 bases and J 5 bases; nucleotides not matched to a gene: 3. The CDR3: CASSYSTSGRGNNEQFF. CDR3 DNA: TGTGCCAGCAGTTACTCGACTAGCGGGAGGGGGAACAATGAGCAGTTCTTC.

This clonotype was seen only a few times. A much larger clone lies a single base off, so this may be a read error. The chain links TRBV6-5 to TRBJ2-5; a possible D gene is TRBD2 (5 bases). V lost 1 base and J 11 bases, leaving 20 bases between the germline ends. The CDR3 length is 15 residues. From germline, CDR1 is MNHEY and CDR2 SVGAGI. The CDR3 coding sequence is TGTGCCAGCAGTTACTTCGATCCCGGGATCTCTGAGCAGTACTTC. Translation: CASSYFDPGISEQYF.

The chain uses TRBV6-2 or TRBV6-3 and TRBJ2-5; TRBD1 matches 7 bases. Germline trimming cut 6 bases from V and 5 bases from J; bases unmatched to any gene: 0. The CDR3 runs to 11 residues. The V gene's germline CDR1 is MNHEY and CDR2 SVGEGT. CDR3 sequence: CASRDRETQYF. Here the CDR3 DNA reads TGTGCCAGCAGGGACAGGGAGACCCAGTACTTC.

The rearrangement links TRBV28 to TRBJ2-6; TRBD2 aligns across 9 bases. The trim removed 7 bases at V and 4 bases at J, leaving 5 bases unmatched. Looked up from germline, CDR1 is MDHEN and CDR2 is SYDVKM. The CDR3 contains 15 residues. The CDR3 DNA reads TGTGCCAGCACCTCTAGCGGGACCGGGGCCAACGTCCTGACTTTC. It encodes CASTSSGTGANVLTF.

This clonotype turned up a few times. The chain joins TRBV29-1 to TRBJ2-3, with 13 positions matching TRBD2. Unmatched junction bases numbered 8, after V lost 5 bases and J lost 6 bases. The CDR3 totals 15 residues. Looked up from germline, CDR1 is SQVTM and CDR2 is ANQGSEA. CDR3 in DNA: TGCAGCGTTCTTGGACTAGCGGGAGACCCGGATACGCAGTATTTT. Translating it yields CSVLGLAGDPDTQYF.

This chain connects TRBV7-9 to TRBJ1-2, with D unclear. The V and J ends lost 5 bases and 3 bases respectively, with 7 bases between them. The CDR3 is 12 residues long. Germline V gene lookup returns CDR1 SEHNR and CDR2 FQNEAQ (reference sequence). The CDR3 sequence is CASSLGHYGYTF. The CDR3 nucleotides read TGTGCCAGCAGCCTCGGACACTATGGCTACACCTTC.

The chain's CDR3 is CASSWTEYEQYF. The CDR3 nucleotides read TGTGCCAGCAGTTGGACAGAATACGAGCAGTACTTC. This chain links TRBV6-2 or TRBV6-3 with TRBJ2-5, with TRBD1 as a possible D gene (6 bases). The J call is doubtful: the DNA matches TRBJ2-7 better. This CDR3 contains 12 residues. Germline CDR1 and CDR2: MNHEY and SVGEGT.

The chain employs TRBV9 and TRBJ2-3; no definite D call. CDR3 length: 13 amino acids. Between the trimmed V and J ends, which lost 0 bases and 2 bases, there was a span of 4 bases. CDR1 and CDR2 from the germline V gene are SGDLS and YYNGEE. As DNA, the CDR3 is TGTGCCAGCAGCGTAGACATCACAGATACGCAGTATTTT. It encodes CASSVDITDTQYF.

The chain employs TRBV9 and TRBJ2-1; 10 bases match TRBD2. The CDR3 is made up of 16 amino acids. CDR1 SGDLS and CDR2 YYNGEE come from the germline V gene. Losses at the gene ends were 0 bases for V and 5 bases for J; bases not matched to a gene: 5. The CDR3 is CASSVGTSGSHNEQFF. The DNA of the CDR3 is TGTGCCAGCAGCGTAGGGACTAGCGGTAGCCACAATGAGCAGTTCTTC.

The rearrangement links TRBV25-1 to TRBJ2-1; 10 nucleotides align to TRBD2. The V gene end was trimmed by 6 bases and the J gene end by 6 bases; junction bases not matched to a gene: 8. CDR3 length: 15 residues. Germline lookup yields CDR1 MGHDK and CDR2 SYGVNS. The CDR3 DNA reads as TGTGCCAGCAGCCTCGCGGGACTAGCGATCAATGAGCAGTTCTTC. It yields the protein CASSLAGLAINEQFF.

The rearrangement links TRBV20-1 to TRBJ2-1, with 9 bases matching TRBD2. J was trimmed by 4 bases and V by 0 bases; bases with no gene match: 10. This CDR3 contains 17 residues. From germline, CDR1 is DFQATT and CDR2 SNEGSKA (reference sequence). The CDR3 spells CSARDSRGGVFYNEQFF. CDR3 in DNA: TGCAGTGCTAGAGATTCGCGCGGGGGGGTGTTTTACAATGAGCAGTTCTTC.